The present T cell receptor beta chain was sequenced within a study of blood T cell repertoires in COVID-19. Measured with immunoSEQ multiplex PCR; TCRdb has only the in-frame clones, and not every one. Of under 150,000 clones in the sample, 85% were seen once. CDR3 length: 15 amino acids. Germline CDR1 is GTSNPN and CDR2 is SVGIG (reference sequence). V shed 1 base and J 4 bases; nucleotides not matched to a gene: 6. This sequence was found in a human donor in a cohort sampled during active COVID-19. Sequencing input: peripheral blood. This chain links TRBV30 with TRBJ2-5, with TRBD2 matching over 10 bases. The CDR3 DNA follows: TGTGCCTGGAGTGGGTATTCTAGCGGGAGAGAGACCCAGTACTTC. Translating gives CAWSGYSSGRETQYF.